This TCR beta chain was identified in a study of blood T cell repertoires in COVID-19. Study context: COVID-19 samples collected from the United States, Italy and Spain covered acute and convalescent phases.

The study drew participants aged about 18 to 89 years from some 25 US areas. Trimming stripped 0 bases from V and 7 bases from J, with 16 bases between. The CDR3 covers 15 residues. Germline CDR1 and CDR2: SGHDT and YYEEEE. How the authors handled the data: Nucleated cell counts were estimated from reference gene primer amplification. Data came from immunoSEQ multiplex PCR; TCRdb stores just in-frame clones and leaves some out. For V, J and clone size, that table is used; D and trimming come from the DNA. This sample has roughly 400,000 clones, with 80% to 90% found just once. This clone has a single count.

Sequencing input: PBMCs or T cells enriched from blood (not recorded which). The V and J genes are TRBV5-6 and TRBJ1-1; a weak D match, TRBD1 (5 bases). This sequence originates from a man aged 30 to 39 who had recovered from COVID-19. Written as DNA, the CDR3 is TGTGCCAGCAGCTTGGCTGGAGGGGCCGGCCTTGAAGCTTTCTTT. Its protein product is CASSLAGGAGLEAFF.